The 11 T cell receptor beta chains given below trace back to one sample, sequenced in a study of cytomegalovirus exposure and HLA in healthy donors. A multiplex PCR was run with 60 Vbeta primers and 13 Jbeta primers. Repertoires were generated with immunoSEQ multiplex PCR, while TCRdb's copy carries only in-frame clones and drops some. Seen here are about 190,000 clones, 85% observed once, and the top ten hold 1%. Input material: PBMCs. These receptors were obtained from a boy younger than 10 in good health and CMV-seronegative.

CDR3 coding DNA: TGTGCCATCAGATCGACAGGGGGCTATGGCTACACCTTC. Translation gives CAIRSTGGYGYTF. The V call is TRBV10-3, the J call TRBJ1-2, with 9 bases that match TRBD1. CDR1 is ENHRY, CDR2 SYGVKD, per germline. V lost 6 bases, J lost 4 bases, and 3 bases stayed unmatched. The CDR3 spans 13 residues.

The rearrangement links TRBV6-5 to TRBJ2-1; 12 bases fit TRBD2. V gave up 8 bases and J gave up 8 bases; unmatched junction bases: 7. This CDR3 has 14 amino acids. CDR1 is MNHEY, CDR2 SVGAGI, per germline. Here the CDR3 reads CASCLAGGPHEQFF. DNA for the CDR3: TGTGCCAGCTGCCTAGCGGGAGGGCCGCATGAGCAGTTCTTC.

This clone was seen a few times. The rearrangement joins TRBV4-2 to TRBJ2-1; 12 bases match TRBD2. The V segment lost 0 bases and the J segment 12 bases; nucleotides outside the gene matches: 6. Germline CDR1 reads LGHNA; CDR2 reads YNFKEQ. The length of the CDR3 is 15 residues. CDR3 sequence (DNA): TGTGCCAGCAGCCAAGAAGAGACTAGCGGGAGTGGGCAGTTCTTC. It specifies CASSQEETSGSGQFF.

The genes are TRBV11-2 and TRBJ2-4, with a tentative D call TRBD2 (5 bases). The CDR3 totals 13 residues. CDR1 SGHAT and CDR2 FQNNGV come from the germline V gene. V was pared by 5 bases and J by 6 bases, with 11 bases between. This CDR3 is CASSTRTGNIQYF. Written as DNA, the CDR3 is TGTGCCAGCAGCACCAGGACTGGAAACATTCAGTACTTC.

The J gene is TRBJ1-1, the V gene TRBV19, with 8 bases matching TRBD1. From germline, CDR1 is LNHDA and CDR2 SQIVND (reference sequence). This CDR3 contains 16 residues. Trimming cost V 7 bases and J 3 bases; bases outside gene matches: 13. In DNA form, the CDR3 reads TGTGCCAGTACCCATGGGGGACAGGTGAAGGACACTGAAGCTTTCTTT. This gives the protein CASTHGGQVKDTEAFF.

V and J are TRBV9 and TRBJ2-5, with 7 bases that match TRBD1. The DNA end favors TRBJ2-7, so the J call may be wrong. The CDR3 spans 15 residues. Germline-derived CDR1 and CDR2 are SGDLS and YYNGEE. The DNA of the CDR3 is TGTGCCAGCAGCGTAGAAGGGACAGCCGGCTACGAGCAGTACTTC. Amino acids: CASSVEGTAGYEQYF.

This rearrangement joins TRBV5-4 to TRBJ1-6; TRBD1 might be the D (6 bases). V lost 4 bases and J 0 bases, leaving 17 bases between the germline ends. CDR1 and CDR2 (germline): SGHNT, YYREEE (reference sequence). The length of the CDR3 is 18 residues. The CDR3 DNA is TGTGCCAGCAGCCTGTGGGGGCATCGTAGCTCCTATAATTCACCCCTCCACTTT. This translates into CASSLWGHRSSYNSPLHF.

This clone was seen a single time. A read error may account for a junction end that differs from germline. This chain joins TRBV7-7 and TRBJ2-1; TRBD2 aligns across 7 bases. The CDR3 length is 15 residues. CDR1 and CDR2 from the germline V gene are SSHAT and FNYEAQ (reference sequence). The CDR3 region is CASSLGASGHNEQFF. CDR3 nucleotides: TGTGCTAGCAGCTTAGGGGCTAGCGGCCACAATGAGCAGTTCTTC.

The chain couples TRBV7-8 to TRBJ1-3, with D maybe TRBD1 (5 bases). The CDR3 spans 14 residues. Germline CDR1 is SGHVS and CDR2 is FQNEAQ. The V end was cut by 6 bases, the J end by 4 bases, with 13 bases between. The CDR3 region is CASRPSGYGNTIYF. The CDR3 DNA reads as TGTGCCAGCAGACCGTCAGGGTACGGAAACACCATATATTTT.

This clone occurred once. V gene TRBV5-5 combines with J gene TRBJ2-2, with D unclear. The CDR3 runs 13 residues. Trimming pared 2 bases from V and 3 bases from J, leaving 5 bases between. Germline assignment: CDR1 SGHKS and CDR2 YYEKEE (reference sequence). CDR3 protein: CASSFLYTGELFF. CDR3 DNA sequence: TGTGCCAGCAGCTTTCTATACACCGGGGAGCTGTTTTTT.

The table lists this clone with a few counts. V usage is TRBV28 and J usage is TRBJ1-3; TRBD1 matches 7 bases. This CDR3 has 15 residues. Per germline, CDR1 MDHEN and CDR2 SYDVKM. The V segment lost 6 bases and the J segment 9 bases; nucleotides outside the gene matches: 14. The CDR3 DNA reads TGTGCCAGCAGGGAGAGCCGGGACAGCGGAGGCACCATATATTTT. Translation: CASRESRDSGGTIYF.